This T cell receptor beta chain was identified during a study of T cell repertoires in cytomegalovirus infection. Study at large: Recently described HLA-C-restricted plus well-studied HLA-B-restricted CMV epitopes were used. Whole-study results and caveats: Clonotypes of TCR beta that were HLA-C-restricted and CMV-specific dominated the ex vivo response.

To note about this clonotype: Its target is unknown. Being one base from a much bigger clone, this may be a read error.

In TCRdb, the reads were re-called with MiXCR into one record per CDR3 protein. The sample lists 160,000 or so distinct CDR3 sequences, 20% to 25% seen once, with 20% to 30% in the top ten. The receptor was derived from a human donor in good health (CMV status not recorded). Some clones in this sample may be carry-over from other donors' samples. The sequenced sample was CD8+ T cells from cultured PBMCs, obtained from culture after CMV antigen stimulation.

CDR3 sequence: CASSLGDGFRGSYEQHF. The CDR3 DNA reads TGTGCCAGCAGTTTAGGGGATGGGTTCAGAGGATCCTACGAGCAGCACTTC. This chain uses TRBV11-2 with TRBJ2-7; the D gene is possibly TRBD1 (5 bases). The CDR3 consists of 17 residues. The germline V gene encodes CDR1 SGHAT and CDR2 FQNNGV.